This T cell receptor beta chain was retrieved from a study of identifying expanded T cells in peripheral blood. Notes on the study in general: Across healthy donors, higher total template counts meant significantly greater approximately two-week count variance. Over two and four weeks, about 17 and 20 clones changed, versus 1.2 between replicates.

As concerns this clone: The antigen is unknown.

TCRdb's copy holds only in-frame clones and misses some; the assay was immunoSEQ multiplex PCR. Seen here are some 130,000 clones, 75% to 90% observed once, and the top ten hold less than 10%. This TCR was sampled from a person aged 18 to 70 in good health. The sequenced sample consisted of blood.

Here the CDR3 DNA reads TGTGCCAGCAGCGGCTCCGGGTCCCCCATCCAAGAGACCCAGTACTTC. Amino acid sequence: CASSGSGSPIQETQYF. The chain carries TRBV9 and TRBJ2-5; no clear D gene. The CDR3 runs to 16 residues. Germline V gene data show CDR1 as SGDLS and CDR2 as YYNGEE. The ends were cut back, 3 bases at V and 1 base at J, with 16 bases in the middle.